This T cell receptor (beta chain) was recorded in a study of beta chain features in type 1 diabetes. Study-wide points: Whether HLA type influences TCRB rearrangement remained unresolved here. Among all four CD4+ subsets, Type 1 diabetes patients had TCRB CDR3s that were moderately but significantly shorter.

CD4+ naive, central memory, regulatory and stem cell-like memory cells were sorted via CD45RO/CCR7/CD25/CD127/CD95/CD27. Of note for this clone: The antigen is undetermined.

The germline CDR1 and CDR2 sequences are SGHTA and FQGTGA. The V and J ends lost 6 bases and 7 bases respectively, with 13 bases between them. The CDR3 loop spans 13 amino acids. Sequenced material consisted of expressed TCRB transcripts (all of the isolated RNA was reverse transcribed). Here immunoSEQ multiplex PCR was the method, and the copy in TCRdb shows in-frame clones only, minus some. The sample consists of 95,000 to 150,000 clones, about a sixth of them appearing once. Sequencing was carried out using central memory CD4+ T cells from blood. The receptor was isolated from a man aged 30 to 45 with type 1 diabetes. The chain uses TRBV7-3 and TRBJ2-1, with D perhaps TRBD2 (6 bases). This CDR3 is CASRRGTGNEQFF. CDR3 in DNA: TGTGCCAGCAGGAGAGGGACTGGAAATGAGCAGTTCTTC.